What follows describes a single TCR beta chain. The antigen remains unidentified. The entry originates in a study of a mutant IDH1 vaccine in newly diagnosed glioma. Study context: Treated patients, averaging about 40 years, were 62.5% male and about 38% female.

The V and J ends lost 5 bases and 4 bases respectively, with 21 bases between them. The CDR3 is 16 amino acids. Germline loops: CDR1 LGHNA, CDR2 YSLEER. Study results and limitations: Changes in the top peripheral T cell clonotypes seemingly had no bearing on pseudoprogression.

Time point of the sample: week 23, last vaccination. Each vaccine dose was 300 ug of mutant IDH1 20-mer peptide, with topical imiquimod. The data were produced by immunoSEQ multiplex PCR, yet TCRdb's version contains in-frame clones alone and is incomplete. The sample lists approximately 30,000 clones, roughly 80% seen once, with approximately 15% in the top ten. The chain combines TRBV4-3 with TRBJ2-7; D unresolved. Sequencing used PBMCs, obtained from a glioma patient whose treatment included an IDH1 peptide vaccine. This receptor was identified in a woman aged 25 to 45 with glioma. CDR3 loop: CASSEAAAGNTYEQYF. DNA of the CDR3: TGCGCCAGCAGCGAAGCCGCGGCAGGCAATACTTACGAGCAGTACTTC.